Presented here are 7 T cell receptor beta chains from one specimen sequenced in a study of blood T cell repertoires in COVID-19. This table comes from immunoSEQ multiplex PCR, and its TCRdb copy is limited to in-frame clones, with some not included. Counted here are about 250,000 clones, about nine tenths occurring once; the ten biggest clones make up under 8%. Sequenced sample: peripheral blood. The source of these receptors is a woman aged 25-40 years with COVID-19, enrolled during active disease.

CDR3 sequence (DNA): TGTGCCTGGAGCCGAAATAGCGGGGGGGAGGAGTTCTTC. It encodes CAWSRNSGGEEFF. This chain links TRBV30 with TRBJ2-1, with 11 bases fitting TRBD2. Per the germline V gene, CDR1 is GTSNPN and CDR2 is SVGIG (reference sequence). The CDR3 sequence is 13 residues long. The V gene end was trimmed by 3 bases and the J gene end by 14 bases; junction bases not matched to a gene: 9.

The chain uses TRBV10-3 and TRBJ2-1; 11 bases agree with TRBD2. The V and J ends lost 7 bases and 5 bases, in that order; junction bases with no gene match: 7. The CDR3 covers 15 residues. The germline V gene encodes CDR1 ENHRY and CDR2 SYGVKD. The chain's CDR3 is CAIKDGLAGHNEQFF. DNA of the CDR3: TGTGCCATCAAAGACGGACTAGCGGGCCACAATGAGCAGTTCTTC.

In regard to this clone: Other DNA variants within this sample encode the same CDR3. This chain links TRBV5-6 with TRBJ2-7; TRBD2 might be the D (5 bases). Germline V CDR1 and CDR2: SGHDT, YYEEEE. This CDR3 is built from 12 residues. V gave up 2 bases and J gave up 4 bases, with 7 bases separating them. The chain's CDR3 is CASSLEGYEQYF. As DNA, the CDR3 is TGTGCCAGCAGCTTAGAGGGTTACGAGCAGTACTTC.

This sequence joins TRBV6-1 and TRBJ2-7; 11 positions match TRBD2. Germline V CDR1 and CDR2: MNHNS, SASEGT. The CDR3 loop spans 17 amino acids. The ends lost 4 bases at V and 5 bases at J; junction bases unmatched: 13. CDR3 protein: CASSAPPGSGGADEQYF. CDR3 in DNA: TGTGCCAGCAGTGCACCGCCGGGTAGCGGGGGGGCCGACGAGCAGTACTTC.

The chain is built from TRBV18 and TRBJ2-5; 8 bases match TRBD1. From germline, CDR1 is KGHSH and CDR2 LQKENI. V was clipped by 6 bases and J by 1 base; unmatched bases: 7. This CDR3 contains 15 residues. CDR3 nucleotide sequence: TGTGCCAGCTCGAAAACAGGGGGTCCCCAAGAGACCCAGTACTTC. It is translated as CASSKTGGPQETQYF.

The chain joins TRBV28 to TRBJ2-3; the D is unclear. The germline V gene encodes CDR1 MDHEN and CDR2 SYDVKM. Trimming stripped 5 bases from V and 6 bases from J, with 15 bases between. This CDR3 comprises 14 residues. The CDR3 loop is CASSLPVPPDTQYF. CDR3 DNA sequence: TGTGCCAGCAGTCTCCCAGTACCACCCGATACGCAGTATTTT.

CDR3 residues: CASSQDGETQYF. The CDR3 bases are TGTGCCAGCAGCCAAGACGGAGAGACCCAGTACTTC. This chain joins TRBV3-1 (or the pseudogene TRBV3-2) and TRBJ2-5; D ambiguous. The CDR3 runs to 12 residues. V was shortened by 0 bases and J by 4 bases, with 3 bases between the two germline ends. From germline, CDR1 is LGHDT and CDR2 YNNKEL (reference sequence).